The next 20 T cell receptor beta chains were all read from a single sample in a study of T cells in Graves' hyperthyroidism and ophthalmopathy. TCR beta CDR3 regions were amplified from RNA. An initial round of RT-PCR targeting the TCR CDR3 relied on the HTBI primer set. TCRdb itself ran the multiplex PCR reads through MiXCR, one entry per CDR3 protein. The sample records fewer than 600,000 distinct CDR3 sequences, 12% to 15% being singletons. The sample taken for sequencing was blood. These receptors were collected from a woman aged 40 to 50 with Graves' hyperthyroidism.

The sample holds many counts of this clonotype. This chain uses TRBV20-1 with TRBJ2-7; 8 bases are shared with TRBD2. The CDR3 sequence is 15 residues long. The J segment lost 2 bases and the V segment lost 6 bases, leaving 12 bases of the junction unmatched. Per germline, CDR1 DFQATT and CDR2 SNEGSKA (reference sequence). The CDR3: CSATPLAGVTYEQYF. CDR3 coding DNA: TGCAGTGCCACACCTCTAGCGGGCGTTACCTACGAGCAGTACTTC.

This clonotype was seen a handful of times. The rearrangement joins TRBV6-1 to TRBJ1-4; 7 bases are shared with TRBD1. The V segment lost 8 bases and the J segment 4 bases; nucleotides outside the gene matches: 4. Germline CDR1 MNHNS, CDR2 SASEGT. This CDR3 spans 13 amino acids. This CDR3 reads CASQTGVNEKLFF. Here the CDR3 DNA reads TGTGCCAGCCAAACAGGGGTTAATGAAAAACTGTTTTTT.

This clonotype showed up many times. The CDR3 region is CASSYLGRTNTEAFF. CDR3 bases: TGTGCCAGCAGTTACCTGGGACGGACGAACACTGAAGCTTTCTTT. The chain carries TRBV6-2 or TRBV6-3 and TRBJ1-1; perhaps TRBD1 as D (5 bases). Per germline, CDR1 MNHEY and CDR2 SVGEGT. This CDR3 has 15 residues. Deletions cut 2 bases from V and 1 base from J, with 11 bases between.

The sample holds many counts of this clonotype. The CDR3 coding sequence is TGTGCCAGCAGCCAAGGGGCCCCGGGACTTCAAGAGACCCAGTACTTC. It translates to CASSQGAPGLQETQYF. The chain has TRBV3-1 and TRBJ2-5; D possibly corresponds to TRBD2 (6 bases). V was shortened by 1 base and J by 2 bases, with 14 bases between the two germline ends. The V gene's germline CDR1 is LGHDT and CDR2 YNNKEL (reference sequence). The CDR3 totals 16 residues.

This clonotype has a count of ten or more. This chain connects TRBV20-1 to TRBJ1-1; D gene uncertain. The CDR3 contains 15 residues. Germline CDR1 is DFQATT and CDR2 is SNEGSKA (reference sequence). The germline V and J ends were trimmed by 0 bases and 1 base, with 12 bases remaining between them. CDR3: CSARDPLSQNTEAFF. The CDR3 nucleotides read TGCAGTGCTAGAGATCCCCTCTCTCAGAACACTGAAGCTTTCTTT.

V and J are TRBV6-5 and TRBJ1-5; D uncertain. V lost 0 bases to trimming and J lost 0 bases, with 21 bases between them. The length of the CDR3 is 20 residues. Germline CDR1 is MNHEY and CDR2 is SVGAGI. CDR3 nucleotide sequence: TGTGCCAGCAGTTACTCGGCGGGAGGGCGAGGGAGGCATAGCAATCAGCCCCAGCATTTT. This codes for CASSYSAGGRGRHSNQPQHF.

This sequence joins TRBV14 and TRBJ2-1; the match to TRBD2 covers 13 bases. The V gene end was trimmed by 1 base and the J gene end by 0 bases; junction bases not matched to a gene: 9. Germline assignment: CDR1 SGHDN and CDR2 FVKESK. The CDR3 contains 20 residues. CDR3 amino acids: CASSQAPGLAGKTSYNEQFF. The DNA for the CDR3 is TGTGCCAGCAGCCAAGCACCGGGACTAGCGGGGAAGACCTCCTACAATGAGCAGTTCTTC.

V gene TRBV10-3 combines with J gene TRBJ2-5; TRBD2 matches at 8 bases. There are 16 residues in the CDR3. The V gene end was trimmed by 10 bases and the J gene end by 1 base; junction bases not matched to a gene: 14. Per germline, CDR1 ENHRY and CDR2 SYGVKD. CDR3 DNA sequence: TGTGCCAACGGATTTCGGCGGGAGGCGACCCAAGAGACCCAGTACTTC. Encoded protein: CANGFRREATQETQYF.

This clonotype was observed a few times. The rearrangement links TRBV19 to TRBJ2-2, with D possibly TRBD2 on 5 matching bases. The CDR3 is 15 residues long. Germline loops: CDR1 LNHDA, CDR2 SQIVND (reference sequence). V was pared by 3 bases and J by 3 bases, with 11 bases between. CDR3 coding DNA: TGTGCCAGTAGTATCCGGGAAGTATACACCGGGGAGCTGTTTTTT. This translates into CASSIREVYTGELFF.

The chain recombines TRBV3-1 with TRBJ1-1, with 9 positions matching TRBD1. Germline CDR1 is LGHDT and CDR2 is YNNKEL (reference sequence). This CDR3 has 14 amino acids. With V trimmed by 4 bases and J by 5 bases, 5 bases remained unmatched. The CDR3 here is CASSPGQGETEAFF. CDR3 nucleotide sequence: TGTGCCAGCAGCCCGGGACAGGGTGAAACTGAAGCTTTCTTT.

The V and J genes are TRBV6-1 and TRBJ1-4; D is ambiguous. The CDR3 has 12 amino acids. V shed 2 bases and J shed 11 bases, with 9 bases lying between them. Germline loops: CDR1 MNHNS, CDR2 SASEGT. The CDR3 sequence is CASSEFLGKLFF. The CDR3 DNA reads as TGTGCCAGCAGTGAATTTCTTGGGAAACTGTTTTTT.

This clonotype occurred many times. V and J are TRBV5-1 and TRBJ2-7; D gene uncertain. Germline values: CDR1 SGHRS, CDR2 YFSETQ. CDR3 length: 15 residues. Trimming left V 4 bases short and J 2 bases short, with 16 bases between. CDR3 nucleotides: TGCGCCAGCAGCATGGGCCCTCCAAGCCCCTACGAGCAGTACTTC. Translated, it gives CASSMGPPSPYEQYF.

Ten or more counts support this clonotype. The chain employs TRBV10-3 and TRBJ2-1; TRBD2 agrees at 12 bases. The CDR3 extends over 19 amino acids. Germline values: CDR1 ENHRY, CDR2 SYGVKD. Trimming at V came to 4 bases and at J to 7 bases, leaving 17 bases not matched to a gene. The CDR3 nucleotides read TGTGCCATCAGTGCATCACTAGCGGGAGGTATAATAGGAGTTAATGAGCAGTTCTTC. It is translated as CAISASLAGGIIGVNEQFF.

This clonotype was found many times. This chain joins TRBV7-2 and TRBJ2-7; 8 nucleotides match TRBD2. The trim removed 3 bases at V and 5 bases at J, leaving 6 bases unmatched. This CDR3 contains 14 residues. Germline V CDR1 and CDR2: SGHTA, FQGNSA. CDR3 nucleotides: TGTGCCAGCAGCTTTCCCGGGGGGGGGGACGAGCAGTACTTC. This translates into CASSFPGGGDEQYF.

This clonotype occurred many times. The J gene is TRBJ2-1, the V gene TRBV27; TRBD2 matches at 12 bases. Germline V lookup: CDR1 MNHEY, CDR2 SMNVEV (reference sequence). The CDR3 is made up of 14 amino acids. V lost 10 bases to trimming and J lost 4 bases; unmatched junction nucleotides: 5. The CDR3 reads CATKLAGGYNEQFF. The CDR3 nucleotides are TGTGCCACCAAACTAGCGGGAGGTTACAATGAGCAGTTCTTC.

This clonotype appeared many times. This sequence joins TRBV5-1 and TRBJ1-2; D is ambiguous. The CDR3 has 15 residues. Germline loops: CDR1 SGHRS, CDR2 YFSETQ. Trimming removed 0 bases from V and 0 bases from J, with 9 bases in between. CDR3 bases: TGCGCCAGCAGCTTGGATTCTTTAGCTAACTATGGCTACACCTTC. Translated, it gives CASSLDSLANYGYTF.

This clonotype was seen ten or more times. This chain connects TRBV18 to TRBJ2-2; D gene uncertain. The CDR3 is 14 residues long. Looked up from germline, CDR1 is KGHSH and CDR2 is LQKENI. Trimming left V 3 bases short and J 6 bases short, with 11 bases between. CDR3 sequence (DNA): TGTGCCAGCTCACCGATGACCGGAGCCGGGGAGCTGTTTTTT. Protein product: CASSPMTGAGELFF.

At least ten counts were recorded for this clonotype. This rearrangement joins TRBV6-1 to TRBJ1-5; D ambiguous. In germline, CDR1 is MNHNS, CDR2 SASEGT. CDR3 length: 13 residues. Trimming stripped 3 bases from V and 5 bases from J, with 8 bases between. The CDR3 loop is CASSEGRYQPQHF. In DNA, the CDR3 is TGTGCCAGCAGTGAGGGCAGATATCAGCCCCAGCATTTT.

This clonotype was seen a handful of times. The rearrangement uses TRBV3-1 and TRBJ2-3, with D uncertain. Germline assignment: CDR1 LGHDT and CDR2 YNNKEL (reference sequence). The V end was cut by 1 base, the J end by 0 bases, with 14 bases between. CDR3 length: 17 residues. Here the CDR3 reads CASSQGFATSSTDTQYF. CDR3 DNA: TGTGCCAGCAGCCAAGGGTTCGCGACTTCTAGCACAGATACGCAGTATTTT.

The table lists this clonotype with many counts. V and J are TRBV27 and TRBJ2-7; D is ambiguous. There are 16 residues in the CDR3. CDR1 is MNHEY, CDR2 SMNVEV, per germline (reference sequence). The germline V and J ends were trimmed by 7 bases and 0 bases, with 19 bases remaining between them. The CDR3 loop is CASTPPARQSSYEQYF. DNA for the CDR3: TGTGCCAGCACCCCCCCTGCCCGTCAAAGCTCCTACGAGCAGTACTTC.